This entry lists 17 T cell receptor beta chains sequenced from one sample in a study of cytomegalovirus exposure and HLA in healthy donors. PCR primers comprised 60 Vbeta and 13 Jbeta primers. The table came from immunoSEQ multiplex PCR; TCRdb's copy has only in-frame clones and leaves some out. Of 150,000 to 200,000 clones in the sample, about 80% are singletons; the top ten hold around 0.89%. Sequenced material: PBMCs. All receptors derive from a woman aged 45-60 years in good health and CMV-seropositive.

The gene calls are TRBV7-2 and TRBJ1-5; 8 bases align to TRBD1. J lost 3 bases, V lost 5 bases, and 6 bases had no gene match. The germline V gene has CDR1 SGHTA and CDR2 FQGNSA. This CDR3 is 15 amino acids long. The CDR3 here is CASSLQGGNNQPQHF. DNA of the CDR3: TGTGCCAGCAGCCTACAGGGGGGGAACAATCAGCCCCAGCATTTT.

The CDR3 coding sequence is TGCGCCAGCAGCCGTTCGACGGGGAGCTCCTACAATGAGCAGTTCTTC. This translates into CASSRSTGSSYNEQFF. The chain combines TRBV4-1 with TRBJ2-1; D is possibly TRBD2 (5 bases). The CDR3 length is 16 residues. Germline V gene sequence: CDR1 MGHRA, CDR2 YSYEKL. V was pared by 4 bases and J by 0 bases, with 13 bases between.

The chain couples TRBV4-1 to TRBJ1-5; D remains ambiguous. Germline V lookup: CDR1 MGHRA, CDR2 YSYEKL. CDR3 length equals 14 residues. V lost 0 bases and J 11 bases, leaving 14 bases between the germline ends. CDR3 sequence: CASSQDPPTRTQHF. As DNA, the CDR3 is TGCGCCAGCAGCCAAGATCCCCCGACCAGGACCCAGCATTTT.

The J gene is TRBJ2-4, the V gene TRBV7-2, with a possible D match to TRBD2 (6 bases). Trimming stripped 1 base from V and 6 bases from J, with 10 bases between. CDR1 and CDR2 from the germline V gene are SGHTA and FQGNSA. The CDR3 is 14 residues long. CDR3: CASSLVSGANIQYF. The CDR3 coding sequence is TGTGCCAGCAGCTTAGTCTCGGGAGCAAACATTCAGTACTTC.

The rearrangement joins TRBV19 to TRBJ2-5; 8 bases agree with TRBD1. V shed 7 bases and J 0 bases; nucleotides not matched to a gene: 10. This CDR3 has 16 residues. Germline values: CDR1 LNHDA, CDR2 SQIVND (reference sequence). Here the CDR3 DNA reads TGTGCCAGTACCGCGTTCCCGGGACAGGACCAAGAGACCCAGTACTTC. Protein product: CASTAFPGQDQETQYF. The whole variable domain, remainder taken from reference TRBV19 and TRBJ2-5, is DGGITQSPKYLFRKEGQNVTLSCEQNLNHDAMYWYRQDPGQGLRLIYYSQIVNDFQKGDIAEGYSVSREKKESFPLTVTSAQKNPTAFYLCASTAFPGQDQETQYFGPGTRLLVL.

This clone has only a few counts. The chain combines TRBV10-3 with TRBJ2-3; TRBD1 matches at 8 bases. The CDR3 runs 17 residues. Unmatched junction bases numbered 10, after V lost 3 bases and J lost 2 bases. The germline V gene has CDR1 ENHRY and CDR2 SYGVKD. The CDR3 protein is CAISDTRTGWVTDTQYF. The CDR3 coding sequence is TGTGCCATCAGTGACACGAGGACAGGGTGGGTCACAGATACGCAGTATTTT.

This clone was picked up a small number of times. This chain links TRBV27 with TRBJ2-7, with a possible D match to TRBD2 (7 bases). The ends were cut back, 6 bases at V and 4 bases at J, with 16 bases in the middle. Germline values: CDR1 MNHEY, CDR2 SMNVEV (reference sequence). CDR3 length: 14 amino acids. The CDR3 nucleotides read TGTGCCAGCAGCACCCTAGGGGGGGCGTACGAGCAGTACTTC. Amino acid sequence: CASSTLGGAYEQYF.

The chain is built from TRBV19 and TRBJ1-1; possible D gene TRBD1, 5 bases. Germline V gives CDR1 LNHDA, CDR2 SQIVND (reference sequence). The V gene lost 3 bases and the J gene lost 1 base, with 9 bases spanning the gap. The CDR3 has 14 amino acids. The CDR3 nucleotides read TGTGCCAGTAGTATTAACAGGAAGAACACTGAAGCTTTCTTT. It is translated as CASSINRKNTEAFF.

The chain's CDR3 is CASRRRGQEFNEQFF. For the CDR3, the DNA is TGTGCCAGCAGGAGAAGGGGACAGGAGTTCAATGAGCAGTTCTTC. V and J are TRBV7-9 and TRBJ2-1, with 8 bases lining up with TRBD1. J was trimmed by 6 bases and V by 6 bases; bases with no gene match: 10. CDR3 length equals 15 residues. The germline V gene encodes CDR1 SEHNR and CDR2 FQNEAQ (reference sequence).

This chain joins TRBV5-1 and TRBJ2-2; D gene unclear. Trimming cost V 4 bases and J 6 bases, with 13 bases left between them. This CDR3 spans 14 amino acids. The germline gives CDR1 SGHRS, CDR2 YFSETQ. The CDR3 DNA reads as TGCGCCAGCAGCGATACCGCTGGAGCCGGGGAGCTGTTTTTT. It specifies CASSDTAGAGELFF.

The chain carries TRBV2 and TRBJ2-3; TRBD2 aligns across 7 bases. V shed 7 bases and J 4 bases; nucleotides not matched to a gene: 5. CDR1 SNHLY and CDR2 FYNNEI come from the germline V gene. The CDR3 spans 13 residues. CDR3 residues: CASNGLGADTQYF. CDR3 nucleotide sequence: TGTGCCAGCAACGGACTAGGCGCAGATACGCAGTATTTT.

The chain combines TRBV5-6 with TRBJ2-6; 9 bases map to TRBD1. The germline V gene has CDR1 SGHDT and CDR2 YYEEEE. This CDR3 is built from 18 residues. The trim removed 5 bases at V and 3 bases at J, leaving 12 bases unmatched. CDR3 sequence reads: CASSQPGQGLFGANVLTF. CDR3 DNA sequence: TGTGCCAGCAGTCAACCGGGACAGGGACTATTTGGGGCCAACGTCCTGACTTTC. The full variable domain, with the rest looked up from reference TRBV5-6 and TRBJ2-6, is DAGVTQSPTHLIKTRGQQVTLRCSPKSGHDTVSWYQQALGQGPQFIFQYYEEEERQRGNFPDRFSGHQFPNYSSELNVNALLLGDSALYLCASSQPGQGLFGANVLTFGAGSRLTVL.

This chain joins TRBV27 and TRBJ2-5; D perhaps matches TRBD1 (6 bases). The CDR3 covers 13 residues. Trimming cost V 6 bases and J 7 bases, with 15 bases left between them. Looked up from germline, CDR1 is MNHEY and CDR2 is SMNVEV (reference sequence). Here the CDR3 reads CASSRTDRGTQYF. CDR3 nucleotides: TGTGCCAGCAGCCGGACAGATCGCGGGACCCAGTACTTC.

The chain couples TRBV7-2 to TRBJ1-5; D remains unclear. V lost 5 bases, J lost 4 bases, and 12 bases lay in between. The germline gives CDR1 SGHTA, CDR2 FQGNSA. This CDR3 has 14 residues. CDR3 amino acids: CASSLDSGNQPQHF. CDR3 sequence (DNA): TGTGCCAGCAGCCTCGACTCGGGGAATCAGCCCCAGCATTTT.

The chain couples TRBV6-5 to TRBJ2-5, with 10 bases matching TRBD2. Trimming took 2 bases from V and 5 from J; bases not matched to a gene: 8. Germline V gene lookup returns CDR1 MNHEY and CDR2 SVGAGI. This CDR3 has 16 amino acids. CDR3 sequence: CASSYTQRGGGETQYF. The CDR3 nucleotides are TGTGCCAGCAGTTACACCCAGCGGGGGGGCGGGGAGACCCAGTACTTC.

The V gene is TRBV2, the J gene TRBJ2-7; 10 bases match TRBD1. The CDR3 loop spans 14 amino acids. Germline assignment: CDR1 SNHLY and CDR2 FYNNEI. V was pared by 5 bases and J by 2 bases, with 3 bases of the junction left unmatched. The CDR3 loop is CASSPGTGAYEQYF. The CDR3, as DNA: TGTGCCAGCAGTCCCGGGACAGGGGCCTACGAGCAGTACTTC.

J is TRBJ2-7 and V is TRBV5-4; D unresolved. Trimming pared 6 bases from V and 5 bases from J, leaving 15 bases between. CDR1 SGHNT and CDR2 YYREEE come from the germline V gene (reference sequence). CDR3 length: 13 residues. The CDR3 spells CASTSQNQDEQYF. The DNA for the CDR3 is TGTGCCAGCACCTCGCAGAACCAGGACGAGCAGTACTTC.